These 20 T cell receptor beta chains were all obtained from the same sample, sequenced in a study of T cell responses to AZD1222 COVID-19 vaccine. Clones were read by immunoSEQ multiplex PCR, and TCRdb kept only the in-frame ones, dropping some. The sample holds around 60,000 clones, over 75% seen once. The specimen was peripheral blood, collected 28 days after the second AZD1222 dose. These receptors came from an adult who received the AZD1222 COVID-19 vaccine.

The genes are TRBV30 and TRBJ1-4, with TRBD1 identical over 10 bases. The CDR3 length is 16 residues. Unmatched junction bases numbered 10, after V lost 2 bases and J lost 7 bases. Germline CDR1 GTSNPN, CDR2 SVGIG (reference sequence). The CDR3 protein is CAWSMGQGSRIEKLFF. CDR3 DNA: TGTGCCTGGAGTATGGGACAGGGGTCCCGAATTGAAAAACTGTTTTTT.

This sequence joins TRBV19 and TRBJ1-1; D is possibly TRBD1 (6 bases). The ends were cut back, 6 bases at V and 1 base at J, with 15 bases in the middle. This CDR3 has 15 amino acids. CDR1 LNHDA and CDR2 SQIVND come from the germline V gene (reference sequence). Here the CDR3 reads CASSPALTGNTEAFF. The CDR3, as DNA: TGTGCCAGTAGCCCAGCCTTGACAGGGAACACTGAAGCTTTCTTT.

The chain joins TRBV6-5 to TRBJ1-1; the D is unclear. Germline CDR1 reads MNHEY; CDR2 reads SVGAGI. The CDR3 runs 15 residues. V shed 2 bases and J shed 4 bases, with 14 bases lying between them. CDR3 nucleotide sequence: TGTGCCAGCAGTTACATGTCCGTTAGTGGCACTGAAGCTTTCTTT. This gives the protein CASSYMSVSGTEAFF.

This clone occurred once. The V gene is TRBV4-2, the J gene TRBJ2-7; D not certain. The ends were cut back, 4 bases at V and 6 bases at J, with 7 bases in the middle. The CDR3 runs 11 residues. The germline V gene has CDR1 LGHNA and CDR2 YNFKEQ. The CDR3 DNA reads TGTGCCAGCAGCCGGGGTCTCGAGCAGTACTTC. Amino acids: CASSRGLEQYF.

CDR3 DNA sequence: TGTGCCAGCAGTGAATCGAGCGGGAGTGTCTACGAGCAGTACTTC. Residues: CASSESSGSVYEQYF. The rearrangement links TRBV6-1 to TRBJ2-7; 8 nucleotides match TRBD2. J gave up 3 bases and V 2 bases, and 6 bases lay outside the gene matches. Germline values: CDR1 MNHNS, CDR2 SASEGT. The CDR3 spans 15 residues.

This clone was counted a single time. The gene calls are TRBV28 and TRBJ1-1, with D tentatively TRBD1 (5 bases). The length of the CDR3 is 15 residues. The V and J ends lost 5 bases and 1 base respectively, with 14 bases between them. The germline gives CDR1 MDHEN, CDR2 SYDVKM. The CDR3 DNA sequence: TGTGCCAGCAGTGGCGACAGCATCCAGAACACTGAAGCTTTCTTT. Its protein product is CASSGDSIQNTEAFF.

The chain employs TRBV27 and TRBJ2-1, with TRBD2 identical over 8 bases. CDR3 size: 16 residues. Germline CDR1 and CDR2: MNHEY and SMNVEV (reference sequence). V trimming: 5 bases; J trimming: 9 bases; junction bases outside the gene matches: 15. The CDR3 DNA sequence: TGTGCCAGCAGTATAAATAGCGGGAAAGGAGTCGGTGAGCAGTTCTTC. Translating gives CASSINSGKGVGEQFF.

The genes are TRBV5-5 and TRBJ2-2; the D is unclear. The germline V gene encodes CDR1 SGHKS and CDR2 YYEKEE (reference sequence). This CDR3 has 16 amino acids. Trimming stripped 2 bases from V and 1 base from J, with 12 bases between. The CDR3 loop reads CASSFSPGLNTGELFF. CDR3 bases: TGTGCCAGCAGCTTTAGTCCGGGTTTGAACACCGGGGAGCTGTTTTTT.

The CDR3 loop reads CASSEFVYGYTF. The CDR3 region has the DNA TGTGCCAGCAGTGAATTTGTCTATGGCTACACCTTC. The chain combines TRBV25-1 with TRBJ1-2; the D is unclear. The germline V gene has CDR1 MGHDK and CDR2 SYGVNS. Trimming cost V 1 base and J 4 bases, with 4 bases left between them. This CDR3 spans 12 amino acids.

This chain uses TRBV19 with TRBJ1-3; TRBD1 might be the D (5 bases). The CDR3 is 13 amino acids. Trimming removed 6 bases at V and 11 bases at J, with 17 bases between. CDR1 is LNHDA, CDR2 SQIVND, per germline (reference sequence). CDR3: CASSLGTQGAIYF. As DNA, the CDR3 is TGTGCCAGTAGCCTGGGGACCCAAGGCGCCATATATTTT. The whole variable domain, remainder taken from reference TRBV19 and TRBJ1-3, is DGGITQSPKYLFRKEGQNVTLSCEQNLNHDAMYWYRQDPGQGLRLIYYSQIVNDFQKGDIAEGYSVSREKKESFPLTVTSAQKNPTAFYLCASSLGTQGAIYFGEGSWLTVV.

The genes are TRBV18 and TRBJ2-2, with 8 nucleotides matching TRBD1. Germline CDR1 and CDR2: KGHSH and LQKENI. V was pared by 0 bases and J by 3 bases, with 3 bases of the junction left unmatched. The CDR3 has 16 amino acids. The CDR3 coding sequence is TGTGCCAGCTCACCACCAAACAGGGGGTACACCGGGGAGCTGTTTTTT. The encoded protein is CASSPPNRGYTGELFF.

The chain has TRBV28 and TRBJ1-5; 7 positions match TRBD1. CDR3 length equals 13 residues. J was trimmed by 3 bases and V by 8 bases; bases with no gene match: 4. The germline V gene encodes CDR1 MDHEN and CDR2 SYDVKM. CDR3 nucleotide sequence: TGTGCCAGCCTAGGACAGGCCAATCAGCCCCAGCATTTT. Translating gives CASLGQANQPQHF.

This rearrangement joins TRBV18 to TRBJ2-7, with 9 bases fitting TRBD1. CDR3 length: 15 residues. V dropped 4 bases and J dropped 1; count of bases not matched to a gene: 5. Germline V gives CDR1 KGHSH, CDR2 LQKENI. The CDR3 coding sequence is TGTGCCAGCTCACGTCCGGGACAGGGATCCTACGAGCAGTACTTC. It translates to CASSRPGQGSYEQYF. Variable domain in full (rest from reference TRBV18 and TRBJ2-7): NAGVMQNPRHLVRRRGQEARLRCSPMKGHSHVYWYRQLPEEGLKFMVYLQKENIIDESGMPKERFSAEFPKEGPSILRIQQVVRGDSAAYFCASSRPGQGSYEQYFGPGTRLTVT.

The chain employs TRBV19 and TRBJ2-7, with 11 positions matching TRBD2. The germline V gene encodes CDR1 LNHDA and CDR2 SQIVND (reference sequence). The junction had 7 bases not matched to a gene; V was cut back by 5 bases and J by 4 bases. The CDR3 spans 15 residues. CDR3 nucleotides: TGTGCCAGTAGTGTCGGGACTAGCGGAAATTACGAGCAGTACTTC. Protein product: CASSVGTSGNYEQYF.

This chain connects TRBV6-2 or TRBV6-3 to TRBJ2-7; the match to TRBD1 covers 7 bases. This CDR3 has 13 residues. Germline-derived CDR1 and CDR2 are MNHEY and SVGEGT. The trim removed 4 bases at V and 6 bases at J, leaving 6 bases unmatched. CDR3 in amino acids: CASSSSDRVEQYF. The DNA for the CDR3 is TGTGCCAGCAGTTCATCCGACAGGGTCGAGCAGTACTTC.

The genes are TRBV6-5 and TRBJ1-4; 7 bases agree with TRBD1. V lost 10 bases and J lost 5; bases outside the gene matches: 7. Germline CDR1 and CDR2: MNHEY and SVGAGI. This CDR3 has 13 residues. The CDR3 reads CATNRDRNEKLFF. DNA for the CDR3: TGTGCCACTAACCGGGACAGAAATGAAAAACTGTTTTTT.

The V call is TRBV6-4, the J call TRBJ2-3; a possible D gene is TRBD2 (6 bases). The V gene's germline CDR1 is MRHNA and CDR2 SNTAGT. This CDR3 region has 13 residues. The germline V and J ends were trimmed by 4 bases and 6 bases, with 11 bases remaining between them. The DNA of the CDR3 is TGTGCCAGCAGTGTGGGACGGGGGGATACGCAGTATTTT. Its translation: CASSVGRGDTQYF.

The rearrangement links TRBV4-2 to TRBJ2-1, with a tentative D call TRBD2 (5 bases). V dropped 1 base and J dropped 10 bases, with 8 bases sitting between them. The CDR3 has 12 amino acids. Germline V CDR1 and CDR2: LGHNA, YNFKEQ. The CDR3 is CASSQVPGEQFF. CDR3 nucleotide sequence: TGTGCCAGCAGCCAAGTTCCGGGGGAGCAGTTCTTC.

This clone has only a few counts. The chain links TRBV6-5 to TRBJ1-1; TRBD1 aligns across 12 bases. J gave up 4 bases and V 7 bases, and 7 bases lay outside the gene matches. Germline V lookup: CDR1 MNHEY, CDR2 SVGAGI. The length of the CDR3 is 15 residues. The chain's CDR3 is CASIGTGGYGTEAFF. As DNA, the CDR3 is TGTGCCAGCATCGGGACAGGGGGCTACGGCACTGAAGCTTTCTTT.

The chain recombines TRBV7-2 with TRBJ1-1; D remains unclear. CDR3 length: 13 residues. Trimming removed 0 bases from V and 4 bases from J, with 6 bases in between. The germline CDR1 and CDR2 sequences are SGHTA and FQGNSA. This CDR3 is CASSLAVFTEAFF. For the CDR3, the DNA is TGTGCCAGCAGCTTAGCGGTATTCACTGAAGCTTTCTTT.